This T cell receptor beta chain was sequenced during a study of blood T cell repertoires in COVID-19. Study members were between roughly 18 and 100 years old and lived in some 26 US regions. Participant reports of clinical history set cohort assignment. The CDR3 has 15 residues. V lost 3 bases and J lost 9, with 18 bases in between. Germline CDR1 LNHDA, CDR2 SQIVND (reference sequence). Original processing methods: Reference gene primer amplification gave estimated nucleated cell counts. Sequencing used immunoSEQ multiplex PCR; TCRdb keeps in-frame clones, though not all of them. Clone size and the V and J calls come from that table; the DNA yielded D and trimming. The sample records some 150,000 clones, approximately 91% being singletons.

This rearrangement joins TRBV19 to TRBJ2-1, with D unresolved. Material for sequencing was PBMCs or T cells enriched from blood (not recorded which). The TCR comes from a woman younger than 35 who had recovered from COVID-19. The CDR3 sequence is CASSIGLVKLGEQFF. Written as DNA, the CDR3 is TGTGCCAGTAGTATCGGTCTAGTTAAGTTGGGTGAGCAGTTCTTC.